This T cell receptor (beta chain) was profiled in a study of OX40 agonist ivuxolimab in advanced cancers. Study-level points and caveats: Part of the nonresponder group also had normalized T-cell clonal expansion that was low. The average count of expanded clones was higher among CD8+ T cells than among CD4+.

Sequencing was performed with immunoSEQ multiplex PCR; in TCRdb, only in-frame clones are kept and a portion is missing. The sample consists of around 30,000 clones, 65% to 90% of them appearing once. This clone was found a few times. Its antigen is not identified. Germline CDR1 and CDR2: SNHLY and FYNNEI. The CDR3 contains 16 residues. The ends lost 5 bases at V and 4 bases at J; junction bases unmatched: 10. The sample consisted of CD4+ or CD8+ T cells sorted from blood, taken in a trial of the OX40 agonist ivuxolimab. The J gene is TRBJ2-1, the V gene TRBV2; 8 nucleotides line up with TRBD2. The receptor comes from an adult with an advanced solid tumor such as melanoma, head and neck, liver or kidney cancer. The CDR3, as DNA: TGTGCCAGCAGTCCCGACGTGGTAGCGGGGTACAATGAGCAGTTCTTC. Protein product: CASSPDVVAGYNEQFF.